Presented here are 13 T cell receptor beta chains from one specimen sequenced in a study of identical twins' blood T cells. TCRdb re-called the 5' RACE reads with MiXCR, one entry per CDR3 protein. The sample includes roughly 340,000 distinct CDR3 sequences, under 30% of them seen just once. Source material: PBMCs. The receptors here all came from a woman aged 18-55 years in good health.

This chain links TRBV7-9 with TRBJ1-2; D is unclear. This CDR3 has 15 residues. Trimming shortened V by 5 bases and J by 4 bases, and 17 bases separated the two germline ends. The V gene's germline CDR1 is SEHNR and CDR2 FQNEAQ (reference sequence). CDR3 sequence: CASSAPTEGLYGYTF. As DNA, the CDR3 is TGTGCCAGCAGCGCCCCCACAGAAGGACTCTATGGCTACACCTTC.

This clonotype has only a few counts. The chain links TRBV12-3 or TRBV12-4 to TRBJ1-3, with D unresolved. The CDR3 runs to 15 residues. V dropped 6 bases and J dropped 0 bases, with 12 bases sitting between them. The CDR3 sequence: CASRSHLYSGNTIYF. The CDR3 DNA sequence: TGTGCCAGCAGATCCCACCTTTACTCTGGAAACACCATATATTTT.

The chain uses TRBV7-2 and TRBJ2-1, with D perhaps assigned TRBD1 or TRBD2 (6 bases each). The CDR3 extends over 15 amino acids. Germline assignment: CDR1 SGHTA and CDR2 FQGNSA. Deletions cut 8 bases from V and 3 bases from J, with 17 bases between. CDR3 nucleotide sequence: TGTGCCAGCTTTGGGGGGCGGACTATCTACAATGAGCAGTTCTTC. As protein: CASFGGRTIYNEQFF.

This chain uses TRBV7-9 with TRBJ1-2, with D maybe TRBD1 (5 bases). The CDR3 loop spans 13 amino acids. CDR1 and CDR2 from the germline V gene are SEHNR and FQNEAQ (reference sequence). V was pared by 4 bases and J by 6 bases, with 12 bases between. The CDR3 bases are TGTGCCAGCAGCTCCGACCTGGACAATGGCTACACCTTC. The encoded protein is CASSSDLDNGYTF.

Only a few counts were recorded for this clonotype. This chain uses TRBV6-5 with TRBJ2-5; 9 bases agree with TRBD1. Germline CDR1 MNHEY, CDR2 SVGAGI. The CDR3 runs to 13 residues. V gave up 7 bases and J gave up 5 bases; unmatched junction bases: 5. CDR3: CASKKQGAETQYF. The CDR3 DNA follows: TGTGCCAGCAAGAAACAGGGGGCCGAGACCCAGTACTTC.

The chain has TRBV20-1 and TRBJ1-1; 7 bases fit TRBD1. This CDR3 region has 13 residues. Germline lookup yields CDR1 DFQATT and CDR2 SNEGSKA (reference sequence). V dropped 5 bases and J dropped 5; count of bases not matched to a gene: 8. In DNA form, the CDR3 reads TGCAGTGCTCCGAGTGACAGGGTGACTGAAGCTTTCTTT. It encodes CSAPSDRVTEAFF.

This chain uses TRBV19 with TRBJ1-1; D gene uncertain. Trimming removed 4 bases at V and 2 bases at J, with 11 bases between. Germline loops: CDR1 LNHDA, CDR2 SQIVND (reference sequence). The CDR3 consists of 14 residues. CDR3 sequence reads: CASSRGLSNTEAFF. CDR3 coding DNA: TGTGCCAGTAGTAGAGGTTTGAGTAACACTGAAGCTTTCTTT.

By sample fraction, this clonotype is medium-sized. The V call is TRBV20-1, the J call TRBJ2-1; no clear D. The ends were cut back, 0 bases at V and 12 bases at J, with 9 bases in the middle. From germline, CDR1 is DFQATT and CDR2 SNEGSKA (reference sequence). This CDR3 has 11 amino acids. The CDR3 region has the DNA TGCAGTGCTAGAGATTCACTCTGGCAGTTCTTC. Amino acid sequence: CSARDSLWQFF.

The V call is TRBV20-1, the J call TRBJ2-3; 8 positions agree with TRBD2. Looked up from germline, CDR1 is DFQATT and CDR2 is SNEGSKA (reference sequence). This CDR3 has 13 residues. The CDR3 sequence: CRASGGLGDTQYF. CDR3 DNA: TGCAGGGCCTCGGGGGGGCTAGGAGATACGCAGTATTTT.

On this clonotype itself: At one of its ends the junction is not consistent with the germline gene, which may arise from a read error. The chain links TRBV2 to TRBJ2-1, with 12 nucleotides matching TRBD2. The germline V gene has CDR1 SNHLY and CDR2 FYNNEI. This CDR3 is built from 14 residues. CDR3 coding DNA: TGTACCAGCAGTGAACTAGCGGGAGGCAATGAGCAGTTCTTC. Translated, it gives CTSSELAGGNEQFF.

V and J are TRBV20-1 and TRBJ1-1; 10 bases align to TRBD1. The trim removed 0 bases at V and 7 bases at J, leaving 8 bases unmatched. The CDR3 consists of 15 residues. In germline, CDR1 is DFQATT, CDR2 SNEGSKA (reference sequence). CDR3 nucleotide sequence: TGCAGTGCTAGAGATCCCTCCGGGACAGGGGATGAAGCTTTCTTT. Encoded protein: CSARDPSGTGDEAFF.

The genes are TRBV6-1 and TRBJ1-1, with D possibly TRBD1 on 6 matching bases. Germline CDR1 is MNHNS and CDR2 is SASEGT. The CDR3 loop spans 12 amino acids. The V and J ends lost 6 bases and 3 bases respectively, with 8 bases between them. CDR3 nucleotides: TGTGCCAGCAGGGACAGTTACACTGAAGCTTTCTTT. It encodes CASRDSYTEAFF.

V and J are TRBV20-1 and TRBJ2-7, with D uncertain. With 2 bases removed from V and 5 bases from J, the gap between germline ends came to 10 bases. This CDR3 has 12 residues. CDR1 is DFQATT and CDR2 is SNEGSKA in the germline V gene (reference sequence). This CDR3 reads CSARLYEDEQYF. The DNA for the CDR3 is TGCAGTGCTAGACTGTATGAAGACGAGCAGTACTTC.